Following are 18 T cell receptor beta chains from one sample sequenced in a study. MiXCR, run by TCRdb on the RT-PCR reads, gives a single entry per CDR3 protein. The sample shows hundreds of thousands of distinct CDR3 sequences, around 14% of them seen only once. The sample taken for sequencing was memory CD4+ T cells from blood. Receptors were obtained from a female donor in good health, serving as a healthy control.

This clonotype has a single count. CDR3 in amino acids: CASSFPTGMASGANVLTF. CDR3 DNA sequence: TGTGCCAGCAGTTTTCCGACAGGGATGGCCTCTGGGGCCAACGTCCTGACTTTC. This sequence joins TRBV12-3 or TRBV12-4 and TRBJ2-6, with 7 bases aligning to TRBD1. The CDR3 is 18 residues long. Unmatched junction bases numbered 8, after V lost 3 bases and J lost 0 bases.

There are a few counts of this clonotype. V usage is TRBV20-1 and J usage is TRBJ1-6; TRBD1 aligns across 9 bases. This CDR3 comprises 17 residues. The germline gives CDR1 DFQATT, CDR2 SNEGSKA (reference sequence). J gave up 2 bases and V 5 bases, and 10 bases lay outside the gene matches. Written as DNA, the CDR3 is TGCAGTGCTCGTGCCTTACAGGGGGCCCCCTATAATTCACCCCTCCACTTT. Protein product: CSARALQGAPYNSPLHF.

This clonotype was counted between two and nine times. The V and J genes are TRBV14 and TRBJ1-2; D is perhaps TRBD1 (5 bases). This CDR3 comprises 13 residues. The V end lost 4 bases, the J end lost 6 bases, and 12 bases lay between the germline ends. Germline V CDR1 and CDR2: SGHDN, FVKESK. CDR3 loop: CASSPRMGDGYTF. The CDR3, as DNA: TGTGCCAGCAGCCCCCGAATGGGGGATGGCTACACCTTC.

This clonotype has just a few counts. The gene calls are TRBV4-3 and TRBJ1-1; 11 bases agree with TRBD1. This CDR3 has 15 residues. J gave up 3 bases and V 0 bases, and 0 bases lay outside the gene matches. Germline CDR1 LGHNA, CDR2 YSLEER. The CDR3 sequence is CASSQEGQGDTEAFF. The CDR3 region has the DNA TGCGCCAGCAGCCAAGAGGGACAGGGGGACACTGAAGCTTTCTTT.

This sequence joins TRBV7-9 and TRBJ2-3, with D perhaps matching TRBD2 (6 bases). The CDR3 extends over 16 amino acids. V was shortened by 1 base and J by 1 base, with 12 bases between the two germline ends. Germline values: CDR1 SEHNR, CDR2 FQNEAQ (reference sequence). In DNA form, the CDR3 reads TGTGCCAGCAGCTTAGGAATTAGCGGACGCACAGATACGCAGTATTTT. This sequence encodes CASSLGISGRTDTQYF.

This clonotype occurred a few times. The chain uses TRBV9 and TRBJ2-3; D is undetermined. CDR1 is SGDLS, CDR2 YYNGEE, per germline. The V and J ends lost 0 bases and 5 bases respectively, with 16 bases between them. This CDR3 region has 16 residues. In DNA, the CDR3 is TGTGCCAGCAGCGTAGGAATTCGGCGGTGGGGAGATACGCAGTATTTT. This gives the protein CASSVGIRRWGDTQYF. Drawing the rest from reference TRBV9 and TRBJ2-3, the complete variable domain is DSGVTQTPKHLITATGQRVTLRCSPRSGDLSVYWYQQSLDQGLQFLIQYYNGEERAKGNILERFSAQQFPDLHSELNLSSLELGDSALYFCASSVGIRRWGDTQYFGPGTRLTVL.

This clonotype was counted only a few times. This chain uses TRBV5-1 with TRBJ2-3; D is undetermined. V was shortened by 0 bases and J by 2 bases, with 13 bases between the two germline ends. This CDR3 contains 16 residues. Germline V gene sequence: CDR1 SGHRS, CDR2 YFSETQ. This chain's CDR3 is CASSLARLANTDTQYF. For the CDR3, the DNA is TGCGCCAGCAGCTTGGCCAGGCTTGCGAACACAGATACGCAGTATTTT.

The table lists this clonotype with many counts. The chain joins TRBV3-1 to TRBJ1-4; a weak D match, TRBD1 (5 bases). CDR3 size: 16 residues. V lost 0 bases to trimming and J lost 8 bases, with 16 bases between them. Germline-derived CDR1 and CDR2 are LGHDT and YNNKEL (reference sequence). CDR3 coding DNA: TGTGCCAGCAGCCAAGACCTGGACACAGGCGGAGAAAAACTGTTTTTT. Amino acids: CASSQDLDTGGEKLFF.

The table lists this clonotype with many counts. V gene TRBV6-1 combines with J gene TRBJ2-3; weak D call: TRBD1 (5 bases). Germline V gene lookup returns CDR1 MNHNS and CDR2 SASEGT. The CDR3 is made up of 14 amino acids. Trimming cost V 2 bases and J 4 bases, with 10 bases left between them. DNA of the CDR3: TGTGCCAGCAGTGAACAGGGTGGGGCAGATACGCAGTATTTT. Translating it yields CASSEQGGADTQYF.

This clonotype was counted ten times or more. The rearrangement joins TRBV7-2 to TRBJ2-3; TRBD1 is a possible D gene (6 bases). Germline V CDR1 and CDR2: SGHTA, FQGNSA. The length of the CDR3 is 14 residues. Deletions cut 1 base from V and 4 bases from J, with 9 bases between. CDR3 sequence: CASSLGGPPDTQYF. Written as DNA, the CDR3 is TGTGCCAGCAGCTTAGGGGGGCCTCCAGATACGCAGTATTTT.

This clonotype was seen ten or more times. The chain has TRBV15 and TRBJ2-3; D might be TRBD1 (7 bases). CDR1 is LNHNV, CDR2 YYDKDF, per germline (reference sequence). This CDR3 comprises 15 residues. V was shortened by 5 bases and J by 4 bases, with 16 bases between the two germline ends. CDR3 in DNA: TGTGCCACCAGCGGCGGGACAGCTGGCGCAGATACGCAGTATTTT. Amino acids: CATSGGTAGADTQYF.

The chain recombines TRBV28 with TRBJ1-4, with D uncertain. Germline values: CDR1 MDHEN, CDR2 SYDVKM. The CDR3 is 13 amino acids. The V end lost 5 bases, the J end lost 6 bases, and 10 bases lay between the germline ends. This chain's CDR3 is CASSIRLDEKLFF. CDR3 sequence (DNA): TGTGCCAGCAGTATAAGGTTGGATGAAAAACTGTTTTTT.

This clonotype was detected only a few times. The rearrangement uses TRBV20-1 and TRBJ1-3; no reliable D call. The CDR3 is made up of 12 amino acids. Deletions cut 5 bases from V and 2 bases from J, with 7 bases between. Germline values: CDR1 DFQATT, CDR2 SNEGSKA (reference sequence). CDR3 nucleotide sequence: TGCAGTGCTGGAACGCCTGGAAACACCATATATTTT. This sequence encodes CSAGTPGNTIYF.

This clonotype showed up just a few times. The chain is built from TRBV6-1 and TRBJ2-7; possibly TRBD2 for D (6 bases). Germline CDR1 and CDR2: MNHNS and SASEGT. V was pared by 7 bases and J by 5 bases, with 24 bases between. The CDR3 runs 16 residues. The CDR3 sequence is CASKAASAIHPHEQYF. The CDR3 DNA follows: TGTGCCAGCAAAGCGGCTAGCGCTATCCACCCCCACGAGCAGTACTTC.

This clonotype was detected many times. The genes are TRBV4-2 and TRBJ2-3, with a tentative D call TRBD2 (6 bases). Germline CDR1 is LGHNA and CDR2 is YNFKEQ. Between the trimmed V and J ends, which lost 3 bases and 3 bases, there was a span of 16 bases. CDR3 length: 16 residues. The CDR3, as DNA: TGTGCCAGCAGCCATGGAGGGAGCGGGCGTACAGATACGCAGTATTTT. Translation: CASSHGGSGRTDTQYF.

This clonotype was detected a few times. The chain joins TRBV20-1 to TRBJ1-1, with a tentative D call TRBD1 (5 bases). The V gene lost 1 base and the J gene lost 0 bases, with 12 bases spanning the gap. Germline V gene lookup returns CDR1 DFQATT and CDR2 SNEGSKA (reference sequence). There are 15 residues in the CDR3. In nucleotides, the CDR3 is TGCAGTGCTAGAGTTGAAACAGGCGTGAACACTGAAGCTTTCTTT. This gives the protein CSARVETGVNTEAFF.

This clonotype was seen ten or more times. J is TRBJ2-7 and V is TRBV29-1; 9 bases are a match to TRBD2. Trimming at V came to 6 bases and at J to 6 bases, leaving 12 bases not matched to a gene. Germline V gene data show CDR1 as SQVTM and CDR2 as ANQGSEA. This CDR3 region has 14 residues. The CDR3 nucleotides are TGCAGCGTCCGGAATAGCGGGAGATGGAGCGAGCAGTACTTC. It yields the protein CSVRNSGRWSEQYF.

This clonotype showed up many times. The chain links TRBV20-1 to TRBJ2-7; 12 positions agree with TRBD2. Germline lookup yields CDR1 DFQATT and CDR2 SNEGSKA (reference sequence). Losses at the gene ends were 6 bases for V and 2 bases for J; bases not matched to a gene: 8. The CDR3 extends over 15 amino acids. CDR3 DNA: TGCAGTGCCCCTACTAGCGGGAGGCGAACCTACGAGCAGTACTTC. Protein product: CSAPTSGRRTYEQYF.